This TCR beta chain was recovered during a study of response to subunit inactivated influenza vaccine. The CDR3 extends over 15 amino acids. V gave up 9 bases and J gave up 2 bases, with 19 bases separating them. Germline V gene lookup returns CDR1 MDHEN and CDR2 SYDVKM. This clonotype was observed a few times. TCRdb re-analysed the RT-PCR reads in MiXCR, keeping a single row per CDR3 protein. The sample lists about 650,000 distinct CDR3 sequences; approximately 15% were seen once. Sample: PBMCs from blood, taken less than 13 days after vaccination. This receptor was obtained from a man aged 45-60 years who received an inactivated influenza vaccine. This chain uses TRBV28 with TRBJ2-5; D is possibly TRBD1 (5 bases). In DNA form, the CDR3 reads TGTGCCAGTAATACTTTACGCAGGGTTCAAGAGACCCAGTACTTC. Encoded protein: CASNTLRRVQETQYF.